The sequence of this TCR beta chain was determined in a study of T cell clonality in common variable immunodeficiency. Findings and caveats of the study: TCRbeta clonality was increased in CVID versus healthy controls.

Only a few counts were recorded for this clone. No antigen is known for it. The read ends 3 residues before the CDR3 terminus; that terminus is restored from the germline J gene. Measured with immunoSEQ multiplex PCR; TCRdb has only the in-frame clones, and not every one. The sample was found to contain approximately 37,000 clones, and every one recurs. V gave up 6 bases and J gave up 4 bases; unmatched junction bases: 9. Germline V gene sequence: CDR1 SNHLY, CDR2 FYNNEI. This CDR3 has 15 amino acids. Both groups were predominantly of Caucasian heritage. This receptor was obtained from a person aged 18-70 years in good health. The chain is built from TRBV2 and TRBJ1-3, with 7 bases fitting TRBD1. The sequencing sample was made of peripheral blood mononuclear cells. The sequenced part of the CDR3 DNA is TGTGCCAGCAGAGACGACAGGGTCCAAGGAAACACC. Its protein product is CASRDDRVQGNT. The whole CDR3 sequence reads CASRDDRVQGNTIYF.